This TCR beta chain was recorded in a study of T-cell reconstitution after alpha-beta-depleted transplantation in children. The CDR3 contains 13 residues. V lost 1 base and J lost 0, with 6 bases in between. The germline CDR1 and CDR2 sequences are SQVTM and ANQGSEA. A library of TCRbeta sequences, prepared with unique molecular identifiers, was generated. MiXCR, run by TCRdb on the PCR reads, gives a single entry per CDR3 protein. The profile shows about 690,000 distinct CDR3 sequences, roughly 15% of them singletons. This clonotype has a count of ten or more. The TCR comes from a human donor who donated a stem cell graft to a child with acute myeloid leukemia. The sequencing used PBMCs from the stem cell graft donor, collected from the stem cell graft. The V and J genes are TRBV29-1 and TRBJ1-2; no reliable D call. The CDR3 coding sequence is TGCAGCGTTGAAGCGGCAGCTAACTATGGCTACACCTTC. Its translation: CSVEAAANYGYTF. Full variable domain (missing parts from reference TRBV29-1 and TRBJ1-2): SAVISQKPSRDICQRGTSLTIQCQVDSQVTMMFWYRQQPGQSLTLIATANQGSEATYESGFVIDKFPISRPNLTFSTLTVSNMSPEDSSIYLCSVEAAANYGYTFGSGTRLTVV.